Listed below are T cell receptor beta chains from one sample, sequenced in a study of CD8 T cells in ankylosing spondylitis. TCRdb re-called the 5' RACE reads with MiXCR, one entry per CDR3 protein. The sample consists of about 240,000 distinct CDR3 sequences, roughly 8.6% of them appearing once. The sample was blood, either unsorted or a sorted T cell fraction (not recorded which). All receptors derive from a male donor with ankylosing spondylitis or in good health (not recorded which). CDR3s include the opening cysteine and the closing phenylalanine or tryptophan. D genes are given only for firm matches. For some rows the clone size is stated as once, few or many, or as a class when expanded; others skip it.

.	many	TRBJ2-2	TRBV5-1	TGCGCCAGCAGCTTGGAGGAGAACACCGGGGAGCTGTTTTTT	CASSLEENTGELFF
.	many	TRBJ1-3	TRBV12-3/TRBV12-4	TGTGCCAGCACGGGGGGGGGCGCTGACTCTGGAAACACCATATATTTT	CASTGGGADSGNTIYF
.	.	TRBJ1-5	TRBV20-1	TGCAGTGCCCCCTCGGGAGGGGTTCAGCAGCCCCAGCATTTT	CSAPSGGVQQPQHF
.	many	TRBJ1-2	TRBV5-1	TGCGCCAGCAGCTACACCGGAGGTGGAGGCTACACCTTC	CASSYTGGGGYTF
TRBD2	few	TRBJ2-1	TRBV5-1	TGCGCCAGCTCGGGGGGGCAACAGGCCAATGAGCAGTTCTTC	CASSGGQQANEQFF
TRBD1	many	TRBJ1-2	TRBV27	TGTGCCATCCGGGACAGAAACGGCTATGGCTACACCTTC	CAIRDRNGYGYTF
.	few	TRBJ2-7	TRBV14	TGTGCCAGCAGCCCAAGCGGAGGGCGTTGGTCCGAGCAGTACTTC	CASSPSGGRWSEQYF
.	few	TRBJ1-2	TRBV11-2	TGTGCCAGCGGTGATACGGTTGGCTACACCTTC	CASGDTVGYTF
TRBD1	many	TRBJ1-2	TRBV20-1	TGCAGTGCTAGAGATCCCGACAGGGGAGCTAACTATGGCTACACCTTC	CSARDPDRGANYGYTF
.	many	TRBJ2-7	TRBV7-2	TGTGCCAGCAGCCAAGGGGGGAGCTCCTACGAGCAGTACTTC	CASSQGGSSYEQYF
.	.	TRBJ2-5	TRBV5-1	TGCGCCAGCAGCTTGGAGGGGCAGCCCCAAGAGACCCAGTACTTC	CASSLEGQPQETQYF
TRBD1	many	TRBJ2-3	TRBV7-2	TGTGCCAGCAGCGACGGACAGGGTCGCGCAGATACGCAGTATTTT	CASSDGQGRADTQYF
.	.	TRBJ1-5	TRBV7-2	TGTGCCAGCAGCTTCCGGGGAGGCAATCAGCCCCAGCATTTT	CASSFRGGNQPQHF
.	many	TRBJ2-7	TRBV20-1	TGCAGTGCTCCGCAGGGGCGGGAGCAGTACTTC	CSAPQGREQYF
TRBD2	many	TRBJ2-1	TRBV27	TGTGCCAGCAGGGACCTAGCGGGAGGGCAGTTTGAGCAGTTCTTC	CASRDLAGGQFEQFF
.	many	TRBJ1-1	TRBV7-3	TGTGCCAGCAGCCCTTATGGGGGGGGCATGAACACTGAAGCTTTCTTT	CASSPYGGGMNTEAFF
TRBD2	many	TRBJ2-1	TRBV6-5	TGTGCCAGCAGTTACCTCCCCGGGGGAGCGGGGGGATACAATGAGCAGTTCTTC	CASSYLPGGAGGYNEQFF
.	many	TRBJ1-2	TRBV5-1	TGCGCCAGCAGCTTGGCCGGGGACTCAAGCTATGGCTACACCTTC	CASSLAGDSSYGYTF
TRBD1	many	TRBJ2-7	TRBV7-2	TGTGCCAGCAGCGGGGACAGGGTGAGCTCCTACGAGCAGTACTTC	CASSGDRVSSYEQYF
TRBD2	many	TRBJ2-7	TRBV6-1	TGTGCCAGCATCCCGGGAGGGTCCTACGAGCAGTACTTC	CASIPGGSYEQYF
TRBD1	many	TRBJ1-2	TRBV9	TGTGCCAGCAGCCCAACCCTTGACAGGGGCCAGAGCTATGGCTACACCTTC	CASSPTLDRGQSYGYTF
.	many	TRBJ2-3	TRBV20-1	TGCAGTGCTAGAAAGGTTTGGGGGAGTGACACAGATACGCAGTATTTT	CSARKVWGSDTDTQYF
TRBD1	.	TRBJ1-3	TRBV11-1	TGTGCCAGCAGCTACTTGGACAGGGACCGCGGAAACACCATATGTTTT	CASSYLDRDRGNTICF
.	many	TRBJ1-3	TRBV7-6	TGTGCCAGCGCCCCTGCGACAGCTCTAACTGGAAACACCATATATTTT	CASAPATALTGNTIYF
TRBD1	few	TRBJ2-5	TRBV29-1	TGCAGCGTTGAATATCCGGGACAGCAAGAGACCCAGTACTTC	CSVEYPGQQETQYF